The 8 T cell receptor beta chains reported below all come from one sample, sequenced in a study of human T cells and chemical hapten exposure. TCRdb re-called the RACE reads with MiXCR, one entry per CDR3 protein. The sample holds 280,000 or so distinct CDR3 sequences; roughly 7.7% are singletons and the top ten take 0.9% to 1.5%. Noted time point: pre-sensitization, week 0. Stated treatment: therapeutic diphenylcyclopropenone sensitization with weekly scalp DPC. This specimen was whole blood, taken in connection with sensitization to the hapten diphenylcyclopropenone (DPC). All receptors come from a man younger than 35 with alopecia areata. Some clones in this sample may be carry-over from other donors' samples.

The chain combines TRBV11-2 with TRBJ1-2; D is uncertain. This CDR3 region has 14 residues. Trimming left V 3 bases short and J 4 bases short, with 12 bases between. The V gene's germline CDR1 is SGHAT and CDR2 FQNNGV. This chain's CDR3 is CASSFNRDTYGYTF. In DNA, the CDR3 is TGTGCCAGCAGCTTCAATCGAGACACCTATGGCTACACCTTC.

This clonotype was seen a handful of times. This chain uses TRBV12-3 or TRBV12-4 with TRBJ1-1; D is perhaps TRBD1 (6 bases). The V gene lost 6 bases and the J gene lost 0 bases, with 11 bases spanning the gap. The CDR3 sequence is 14 residues long. The CDR3 region is CASSRTEMNTEAFF. The CDR3 nucleotides are TGTGCCAGCAGCCGGACAGAGATGAACACTGAAGCTTTCTTT.

This clonotype was counted at least ten times. The chain combines TRBV14 with TRBJ1-6; the D is unclear. From germline, CDR1 is SGHDN and CDR2 FVKESK. The V end was cut by 4 bases, the J end by 8 bases, with 15 bases between. This CDR3 has 15 residues. This chain's CDR3 is CASSPRAPSDSPLHF. In DNA form, the CDR3 reads TGTGCCAGCAGCCCCCGGGCTCCCTCTGATTCACCCCTCCACTTT.

This clonotype was detected a few times. The J gene is TRBJ2-3, the V gene TRBV12-3 or TRBV12-4, with a weak D call TRBD2 (7 bases). This CDR3 has 16 amino acids. Deletions cut 5 bases from V and 2 bases from J, with 17 bases between. The CDR3 loop reads CASSGYREGPTDTQYF. The CDR3 region has the DNA TGTGCCAGCAGTGGATACAGGGAGGGTCCCACAGATACGCAGTATTTT.

This clonotype was seen a handful of times. V gene TRBV7-2 combines with J gene TRBJ2-7; D gene uncertain. The length of the CDR3 is 14 residues. V lost 0 bases and J 3 bases, leaving 9 bases between the germline ends. Germline V gives CDR1 SGHTA, CDR2 FQGNSA. For the CDR3, the DNA is TGTGCCAGCAGCTTAGCGTTTGGCAGCTACGAGCAGTACGTC. The encoded protein is CASSLAFGSYEQYV.

The chain links TRBV28 to TRBJ2-7; 9 nucleotides align to TRBD2. The CDR3 is 17 residues long. The germline CDR1 and CDR2 sequences are MDHEN and SYDVKM. Unmatched junction bases numbered 15, after V lost 6 bases and J lost 3 bases. The chain's CDR3 is CASSLNRGSSGGYEQYF. The DNA for the CDR3 is TGTGCCAGCAGCCTCAACAGGGGTAGTAGCGGGGGCTACGAGCAGTACTTC.

At least ten counts were recorded for this clonotype. The chain uses TRBV11-2 and TRBJ2-1, with 8 positions matching TRBD2. The CDR3 runs to 16 residues. V lost 4 bases and J lost 7; bases outside the gene matches: 12. The germline CDR1 and CDR2 sequences are SGHAT and FQNNGV. The chain's CDR3 is CASSSLLTGGPNEQFF. The CDR3 DNA is TGTGCCAGCAGCTCCCTACTGACGGGGGGGCCGAATGAGCAGTTCTTC.

This clonotype was found a few times. The gene calls are TRBV7-2 and TRBJ2-5; 8 positions match TRBD1. V was clipped by 5 bases and J by 2 bases; unmatched bases: 7. The CDR3 is made up of 15 amino acids. In germline, CDR1 is SGHTA, CDR2 FQGNSA. In DNA, the CDR3 is TGTGCCAGCAGCCGTGGACAGGGAATGCAAGAGACCCAGTACTTC. It codes for CASSRGQGMQETQYF.